Presented here are 21 T cell receptor beta chains from one specimen sequenced in a study of blood T cells in healthy people across ages. Together with a sample-barcoded 5' primer, a J-beta primer mix was included in a second PCR lasting about 7 to 12 cycles. TCRdb used MiXCR to reprocess the 5' RACE reads, holding one entry per CDR3 protein. Of around 850,000 distinct CDR3 sequences in the sample, about 36% were seen once. Sequencing was done on a sample of blood. Receptor source: a man between 18 and 29 years old in good health.

The chain recombines TRBV27 with TRBJ2-4, with D hard to call. CDR1 and CDR2 from the germline V gene are MNHEY and SMNVEV (reference sequence). The CDR3 length is 13 residues. The V and J ends lost 4 bases and 3 bases respectively, with 7 bases between them. CDR3 in amino acids: CASSSVDKNIQYF. The CDR3 DNA sequence: TGTGCCAGCAGTTCGGTGGACAAAAACATTCAGTACTTC.

The J gene is TRBJ2-2, the V gene TRBV6-2 or TRBV6-3, with no clear D. V was shortened by 0 bases and J by 4 bases, with 6 bases between the two germline ends. In germline, CDR1 is MNHEY, CDR2 SVGEGT. The CDR3 loop spans 14 amino acids. The CDR3 region is CASSYSGFTGELFF. As DNA, the CDR3 is TGTGCCAGCAGTTACTCGGGGTTCACCGGGGAGCTGTTTTTT.

This clonotype was seen ten or more times. The J gene is TRBJ2-7, the V gene TRBV7-9; D uncertain. V lost 1 base and J 0 bases, leaving 7 bases between the germline ends. This CDR3 comprises 14 residues. Per germline, CDR1 SEHNR and CDR2 FQNEAQ (reference sequence). Here the CDR3 DNA reads TGTGCCAGCAGCTTAGACAGAAACTCCTACGAGCAGTACTTC. Its protein is CASSLDRNSYEQYF.

The V call is TRBV12-3 or TRBV12-4, the J call TRBJ2-1, with D possibly being TRBD1 or TRBD2 (5 bases each). CDR3 size: 14 residues. V dropped 5 bases and J dropped 8 bases, with 16 bases sitting between them. The CDR3 sequence is CASSPRVISDEQFF. Written as DNA, the CDR3 is TGTGCCAGCAGTCCCAGGGTGATTAGCGATGAGCAGTTCTTC.

There are a few counts of this clonotype. The chain joins TRBV20-1 to TRBJ2-6; D possibly matches TRBD1 or TRBD2 (5 bases each). The CDR3 runs 15 residues. With 3 bases removed from V and 2 bases from J, the gap between germline ends came to 11 bases. Germline CDR1 is DFQATT and CDR2 is SNEGSKA (reference sequence). The DNA for the CDR3 is TGCAGTGCTAGCGGGGACCCCCCTGGGGCCAACGTCCTGACTTTC. It encodes CSASGDPPGANVLTF.

V gene TRBV29-1 combines with J gene TRBJ2-7; TRBD1 matches 8 bases. CDR1 is SQVTM and CDR2 is ANQGSEA in the germline V gene. V lost 3 bases, J lost 4 bases, and 2 bases stayed unmatched. This CDR3 is 12 amino acids long. The CDR3 sequence is CSVETGEYEQYF. CDR3 in DNA: TGCAGCGTTGAGACAGGGGAGTACGAGCAGTACTTC.

A few counts support this clonotype. The CDR3 nucleotides read TGTGCCAGCAGCCCAAGAGGGGGGAGGGGTCAGCCCCAGCATTTT. It translates to CASSPRGGRGQPQHF. The chain uses TRBV7-2 and TRBJ1-5; D perhaps matches TRBD1 (6 bases). Trimming cost V 5 bases and J 6 bases, with 17 bases left between them. The CDR3 spans 15 residues. Germline V lookup: CDR1 SGHTA, CDR2 FQGNSA.

The V call is TRBV29-1, the J call TRBJ1-1; 9 nucleotides line up with TRBD1. Trimming at V came to 6 bases and at J to 3 bases, leaving 8 bases not matched to a gene. From germline, CDR1 is SQVTM and CDR2 ANQGSEA. The CDR3 is 14 residues long. The CDR3 DNA follows: TGCAGCGTCCTATTAAGGACAGGGGACACTGAAGCTTTCTTT. Translation gives CSVLLRTGDTEAFF. The full variable domain, completed using reference TRBV29-1 and TRBJ1-1, is SAVISQKPSRDICQRGTSLTIQCQVDSQVTMMFWYRQQPGQSLTLIATANQGSEATYESGFVIDKFPISRPNLTFSTLTVSNMSPEDSSIYLCSVLLRTGDTEAFFGQGTRLTVV.

V and J are TRBV6-2 or TRBV6-3 and TRBJ2-5; unclear D gene. Germline CDR1 and CDR2: MNHEY and SVGEGT. Trimming cost V 6 bases and J 11 bases, with 19 bases left between them. The CDR3 is 13 residues long. CDR3 amino acids: CASRRLETYGQYF. CDR3 DNA sequence: TGTGCCAGCAGACGACTCGAAACCTACGGGCAGTACTTC.

This clonotype was detected many times. V gene TRBV5-1 combines with J gene TRBJ2-3, with TRBD2 as a possible D gene (6 bases). The CDR3 runs to 17 residues. Germline V gene sequence: CDR1 SGHRS, CDR2 YFSETQ. Trimming removed 5 bases from V and 2 bases from J, with 21 bases in between. The CDR3 coding sequence is TGCGCCAGCAGGAGAAATTACCGGGACTTATACACAGATACGCAGTATTTT. It encodes CASRRNYRDLYTDTQYF.

The sample holds a few counts of this clonotype. The rearrangement uses TRBV5-1 and TRBJ2-5, with D possibly TRBD1 on 6 matching bases. This CDR3 has 14 amino acids. Germline CDR1 and CDR2: SGHRS and YFSETQ. V was trimmed by 4 bases and J by 2 bases, leaving 12 bases between them. CDR3 residues: CASSLGQTQETQYF. CDR3 nucleotides: TGCGCCAGCAGCCTTGGACAGACTCAAGAGACCCAGTACTTC.

This clonotype came up many times. This chain uses TRBV24-1 with TRBJ2-3; no clear D gene. Germline V gene lookup returns CDR1 KGHDR and CDR2 SFDVKD. This CDR3 has 12 residues. Trimming took off 4 bases at V and 5 bases at J, with 6 bases between the two ends. The CDR3 reads CATSDYRDTQYF. CDR3 DNA sequence: TGTGCCACCAGTGACTACAGAGATACGCAGTATTTT.

The J gene is TRBJ1-1, the V gene TRBV7-9, with a possible D match to TRBD1 (6 bases). Germline V gene lookup returns CDR1 SEHNR and CDR2 FQNEAQ (reference sequence). The CDR3 runs to 14 residues. Trimming stripped 8 bases from V and 8 bases from J, with 21 bases between. This CDR3 is CASSPKGVGMEAFF. CDR3 DNA: TGTGCCAGCTCCCCCAAGGGGGTGGGCATGGAAGCTTTCTTT.

V gene TRBV6-5 combines with J gene TRBJ1-6; D is undetermined. Deletions cut 5 bases from V and 8 bases from J, with 13 bases between. The germline V gene encodes CDR1 MNHEY and CDR2 SVGAGI. CDR3 length: 14 amino acids. CDR3 loop: CASSGREADSPLHF. The CDR3 DNA reads as TGTGCCAGCAGTGGAAGGGAAGCGGATTCACCCCTCCACTTT.

In this sample, this clonotype turned up a few times. V usage is TRBV7-2 and J usage is TRBJ2-2, with 13 bases identical to TRBD2. With 4 bases clipped from V and 4 bases from J, the junction kept 12 bases outside the gene matches. The V gene's germline CDR1 is SGHTA and CDR2 FQGNSA. The CDR3 length is 19 residues. The CDR3: CASSSFSTSGGPITGELFF. The DNA for the CDR3 is TGTGCCAGCAGCTCCTTCTCGACTAGCGGGGGGCCAATCACCGGGGAGCTGTTTTTT.

V and J are TRBV3-1 and TRBJ1-1; D gene ambiguous. The CDR3 totals 15 residues. In germline, CDR1 is LGHDT, CDR2 YNNKEL (reference sequence). With 1 base removed from V and 6 bases from J, the gap between germline ends came to 15 bases. The CDR3 DNA reads TGTGCCAGCAGCCAAGTAAAAGGGCCCGACGCTGAAGCTTTCTTT. Translated, it gives CASSQVKGPDAEAFF. The entire variable domain, with the rest obtained from reference TRBV3-1 and TRBJ1-1, is as follows: DTAVSQTPKYLVTQMGNDKSIKCEQNLGHDTMYWYKQDSKKFLKIMFSYNNKELIINETVPNRFSPKSPDKAHLNLHINSLELGDSAVYFCASSQVKGPDAEAFFGQGTRLTVV.

The chain joins TRBV28 to TRBJ2-6; D might be TRBD2 (7 bases). This CDR3 comprises 19 residues. The V end was cut by 4 bases, the J end by 2 bases, with 21 bases between. CDR1 is MDHEN and CDR2 is SYDVKM in the germline V gene. DNA of the CDR3: TGTGCCAGCAGTTCCCGAAAGAGGGGGGGCGTAACTGGGGCCAACGTCCTGACTTTC. It is translated as CASSSRKRGGVTGANVLTF.

The CDR3 DNA follows: TGTGCCGGCGGGGGAGGGTGGCAGAACACTGAAGCTTTCTTT. Its translation is CAGGGGWQNTEAFF. The chain employs TRBV11-2 and TRBJ1-1; tentatively, D is TRBD1 (5 bases). Looked up from germline, CDR1 is SGHAT and CDR2 is FQNNGV. This CDR3 has 14 residues. Between the trimmed V and J ends, which lost 11 bases and 1 base, there was a span of 17 bases.

The gene calls are TRBV6-6 and TRBJ1-3, with 7 bases identical to TRBD1. The CDR3 sequence is 13 residues long. V dropped 10 bases and J dropped 4; count of bases not matched to a gene: 7. Germline assignment: CDR1 MNHNY and CDR2 SVGAGI (reference sequence). The DNA for the CDR3 is TGTGCCACTCGACAGGGATCAGGAAACACCATATATTTT. Translating gives CATRQGSGNTIYF.

This clonotype occurred a few times. The rearrangement uses TRBV10-3 and TRBJ1-1, with TRBD1 as a possible D gene (6 bases). This CDR3 region has 15 residues. Trimming shortened V by 5 bases and J by 1 base, and 14 bases separated the two germline ends. CDR1 and CDR2 from the germline V gene are ENHRY and SYGVKD. CDR3 sequence (DNA): TGTGCCATCAGTAGGACTCCGGGACAGAACACTGAAGCTTTCTTT. Residues: CAISRTPGQNTEAFF.

This clonotype was counted a few times. V and J are TRBV6-2 or TRBV6-3 and TRBJ2-5; D could derive from TRBD1 or TRBD2 (5 bases each). Germline CDR1 and CDR2: MNHEY and SVGEGT. This CDR3 has 15 residues. The V and J ends lost 5 bases and 0 bases respectively, with 13 bases between them. In nucleotides, the CDR3 is TGTGCCAGCAGTCGGGACGGCACCCACCAAGAGACCCAGTACTTC. Protein product: CASSRDGTHQETQYF.